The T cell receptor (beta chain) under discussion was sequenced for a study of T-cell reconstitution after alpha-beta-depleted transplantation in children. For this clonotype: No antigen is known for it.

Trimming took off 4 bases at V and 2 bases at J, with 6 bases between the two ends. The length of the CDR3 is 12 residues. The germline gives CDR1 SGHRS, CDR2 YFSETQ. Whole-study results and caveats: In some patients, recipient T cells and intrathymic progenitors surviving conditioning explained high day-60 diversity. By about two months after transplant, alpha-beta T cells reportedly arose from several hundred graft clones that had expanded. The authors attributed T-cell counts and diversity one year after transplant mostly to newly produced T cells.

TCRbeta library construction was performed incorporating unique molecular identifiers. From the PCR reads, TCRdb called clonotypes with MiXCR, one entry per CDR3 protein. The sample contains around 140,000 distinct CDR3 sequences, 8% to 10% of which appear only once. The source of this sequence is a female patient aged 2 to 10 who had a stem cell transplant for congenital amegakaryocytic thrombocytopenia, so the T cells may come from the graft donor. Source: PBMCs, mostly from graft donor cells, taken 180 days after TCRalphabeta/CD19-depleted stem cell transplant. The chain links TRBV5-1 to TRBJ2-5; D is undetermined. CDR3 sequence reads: CASSVPQETQYF. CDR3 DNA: TGCGCCAGCAGCGTTCCACAAGAGACCCAGTACTTC.